Listed here are 32 T cell receptor beta chains from one sample, sequenced in a study of CD8+CD57+ T cells in acquired aplastic anemia. Using genomic DNA as the template, TCR beta VDJ and CDR3 profiling was carried out. A single record per CDR3 protein comes from TCRdb applying MiXCR to the reads. The sample lists a few hundred thousand distinct CDR3 sequences; about half were seen once. All patients picked for sequencing had shown, by flow cytometry, an expansion of CD8+CD57+ cells. The sequenced sample consisted of sorted CD4+, CD8+, or CD8+CD57+ T cells (not recorded which) from PBMCs. These receptors were taken from a human donor with aplastic anemia.

This clonotype was seen many times. This sequence joins TRBV20-1 and TRBJ2-7; tentatively, D is TRBD1 or TRBD2 (6 bases each). Between the trimmed V and J ends, which lost 0 bases and 4 bases, there was a span of 16 bases. CDR3 size: 15 residues. CDR1 is DFQATT and CDR2 is SNEGSKA in the germline V gene (reference sequence). The CDR3 loop is CSAREKGDWTYEQYF. The CDR3 DNA reads as TGCAGTGCTAGAGAGAAGGGGGACTGGACATACGAGCAGTACTTC.

The rearrangement joins TRBV19 to TRBJ1-6; D gene ambiguous. Per the germline V gene, CDR1 is LNHDA and CDR2 is SQIVND (reference sequence). Trimming removed 3 bases from V and 7 bases from J, with 19 bases in between. The CDR3 is 17 residues long. CDR3 DNA: TGTGCCAGTAGTATGGCGGGCGGGGTCCCGTTCAATTCACCCCTCCACTTT. Amino acids: CASSMAGGVPFNSPLHF.

This clonotype was detected ten times or more. V is TRBV19 and J is TRBJ2-3; the D gene is possibly TRBD1 (5 bases). The CDR3 sequence is 16 residues long. V gave up 1 base and J gave up 0 bases, with 11 bases separating them. Germline CDR1 LNHDA, CDR2 SQIVND (reference sequence). As DNA, the CDR3 is TGTGCCAGTAGTATAGGACAGATACTGAGCACAGATACGCAGTATTTT. Protein sequence: CASSIGQILSTDTQYF.

The sample holds many counts of this clonotype. The chain carries TRBV10-1 and TRBJ1-1, with D unresolved. V dropped 3 bases and J dropped 10 bases, with 12 bases sitting between them. The germline CDR1 and CDR2 sequences are WNHNN and SYGVQD (reference sequence). The CDR3 spans 12 residues. CDR3 DNA sequence: TGCGCCAGCAGTGAACCGGGGAGCGGAGCTTTCTTT. It yields the protein CASSEPGSGAFF.

This chain joins TRBV9 and TRBJ2-3, with 8 bases lining up with TRBD2. The CDR3 runs to 16 residues. The V segment lost 0 bases and the J segment 0 bases; nucleotides outside the gene matches: 3. Germline-derived CDR1 and CDR2 are SGDLS and YYNGEE. The CDR3 sequence: CASSVGRGGSTDTQYF. The CDR3 coding sequence is TGTGCCAGCAGCGTAGGACGGGGGGGAAGCACAGATACGCAGTATTTT.

The chain employs TRBV9 and TRBJ1-1, with D possibly matching TRBD1 (5 bases). The CDR3 length is 17 residues. Germline V gene sequence: CDR1 SGDLS, CDR2 YYNGEE. V was shortened by 4 bases and J by 3 bases, with 22 bases between the two germline ends. CDR3 DNA: TGTGCCAGCAGCTCGCCCCGGTCTTCCCCGGGGGACACTGAAGCTTTCTTT. Its protein is CASSSPRSSPGDTEAFF.

CDR3 protein: CSVGTSNPDTQYF. The CDR3 DNA reads as TGCAGTGTCGGGACTAGTAATCCAGATACGCAGTATTTT. The V gene is TRBV20-1, the J gene TRBJ2-3; 8 bases align to TRBD2. This CDR3 is 13 amino acids long. Germline-derived CDR1 and CDR2 are DFQATT and SNEGSKA (reference sequence). Losses at the gene ends were 7 bases for V and 4 bases for J; bases not matched to a gene: 7.

Regarding this clonotype: This sequence may be a read error, since a much larger clone differs from it by one base. V is TRBV6-1 and J is TRBJ1-5; D remains ambiguous. The CDR3 sequence is 12 residues long. V dropped 6 bases and J dropped 8 bases, with 11 bases sitting between them. Per the germline V gene, CDR1 is MNHNS and CDR2 is SASEGT. In DNA, the CDR3 is TGTGCCAGCAGCAGTCCGACGGAGCCCCAGCATTTT. This sequence encodes CASSSPTEPQHF.

This clonotype was counted ten times or more. The chain uses TRBV2 and TRBJ2-7, with 8 bases lining up with TRBD1. V lost 8 bases, J lost 6 bases, and 15 bases stayed unmatched. This CDR3 has 15 residues. CDR1 is SNHLY, CDR2 FYNNEI, per germline. The CDR3 DNA reads TGTGCCAGCGCGTATCGGGGTAGGACAGGGCCCGAGCAGTACTTC. Amino acids: CASAYRGRTGPEQYF.

The chain has TRBV29-1 and TRBJ1-4; 10 nucleotides match TRBD1. The V gene end was trimmed by 6 bases and the J gene end by 6 bases; junction bases not matched to a gene: 7. CDR1 and CDR2 (germline): SQVTM, ANQGSEA. The CDR3 consists of 14 residues. This CDR3 is CSVRETGGYEKLFF. CDR3 coding DNA: TGCAGCGTCAGAGAGACAGGGGGCTATGAAAAACTGTTTTTT.

The chain couples TRBV15 to TRBJ2-3; 12 bases agree with TRBD2. The length of the CDR3 is 15 residues. Germline CDR1 LNHNV, CDR2 YYDKDF (reference sequence). Here the CDR3 reads CARDRLAGATDTQYF. The CDR3 nucleotides read TGTGCTAGAGATAGACTAGCGGGGGCCACAGATACGCAGTATTTT.

This clonotype was counted ten times or more. This chain joins TRBV15 and TRBJ2-5; D is uncertain. V was clipped by 2 bases and J by 7 bases, with 14 bases between them. This CDR3 spans 14 amino acids. CDR1 and CDR2 from the germline V gene are LNHNV and YYDKDF (reference sequence). CDR3 in amino acids: CATSRLTDSGTQYF. The DNA for the CDR3 is TGTGCCACCAGCAGACTTACTGATTCGGGGACCCAGTACTTC.

Many counts were recorded for this clonotype. The CDR3 protein is CSASTRGTGNTEAFF. In nucleotides, the CDR3 is TGCAGTGCTAGTACCCGAGGGACGGGGAACACTGAAGCTTTCTTT. The chain has TRBV20-1 and TRBJ1-1, with D perhaps TRBD1 (5 bases). The germline V and J ends were trimmed by 3 bases and 1 base, with 15 bases remaining between them. Per the germline V gene, CDR1 is DFQATT and CDR2 is SNEGSKA (reference sequence). The CDR3 runs 15 residues.

There are a few counts of this clonotype. This may arise from a read error, as a much more abundant clone is one base away. Given the absence of the conserved phenylalanine or tryptophan at the CDR3 end, a read error is likely. The rearrangement uses TRBV5-1 and TRBJ2-1; TRBD1 matches 10 bases. CDR1 is SGHRS, CDR2 YFSETQ, per germline. Trimming took 4 bases from V and 7 from J; bases not matched to a gene: 8. The CDR3 totals 15 residues. CDR3 in amino acids: CASSEGTGDINEQFS. CDR3 DNA sequence: TGCGCCAGCAGCGAGGGGACAGGGGATATTAATGAGCAGTTCTCC.

This clonotype occurred many times. The chain links TRBV6-6 to TRBJ2-7; tentative D call: TRBD1 (6 bases). The ends were cut back, 8 bases at V and 5 bases at J, with 19 bases in the middle. Germline V gives CDR1 MNHNY, CDR2 SVGAGI (reference sequence). This CDR3 comprises 14 residues. Here the CDR3 reads CASGPSGVLHEQYF. CDR3 coding DNA: TGTGCCAGCGGCCCTTCAGGGGTTTTACACGAGCAGTACTTC.

This clonotype was recorded at least ten times. The J gene is TRBJ1-6, the V gene TRBV5-1; D gene uncertain. In germline, CDR1 is SGHRS, CDR2 YFSETQ. The CDR3 loop spans 15 amino acids. Trimming removed 0 bases at V and 7 bases at J, with 11 bases between. CDR3 nucleotides: TGCGCCAGCAGCTTGGGGAGTACGGGGAATTCACCCCTCCACTTT. Amino acids: CASSLGSTGNSPLHF.

CDR3 in amino acids: CASSPGRLAGGHSGELFF. CDR3 bases: TGTGCCAGCAGCCCCGGCCGGCTAGCGGGGGGCCATAGCGGGGAGCTGTTTTTT. This chain uses TRBV7-6 with TRBJ2-2, with 11 bases lining up with TRBD2. This CDR3 is built from 18 residues. Germline assignment: CDR1 SGHVS and CDR2 FNYEAQ. The trim removed 5 bases at V and 7 bases at J, leaving 15 bases unmatched.

For the CDR3, the DNA is TGTGCCAGCAGCCTGAGGTTGAACACTGAAGCAGATACGCAGTATTTT. Its protein product is CASSLRLNTEADTQYF. The chain combines TRBV2 with TRBJ2-3, with D hard to call. CDR3 length: 16 residues. V was clipped by 6 bases and J by 4 bases, with 20 bases between them. Germline assignment: CDR1 SNHLY and CDR2 FYNNEI.

This clonotype was recorded at least ten times. This chain connects TRBV29-1 to TRBJ2-5; 7 nucleotides agree with TRBD2. The CDR3 totals 14 residues. V trimming: 6 bases; J trimming: 5 bases; junction bases outside the gene matches: 12. Germline V gene sequence: CDR1 SQVTM, CDR2 ANQGSEA. CDR3 region: CSVTERGRRETQYF. CDR3 sequence (DNA): TGCAGCGTGACGGAGCGGGGCAGGAGGGAGACCCAGTACTTC.

The V and J genes are TRBV5-1 and TRBJ2-5, with 9 bases identical to TRBD1. This CDR3 comprises 14 residues. J was trimmed by 3 bases and V by 3 bases; bases with no gene match: 3. Germline loops: CDR1 SGHRS, CDR2 YFSETQ. The CDR3 DNA is TGCGCCAGCAGCTCGGGGGACAGGGAAGAGACCCAGTACTTC. Translation gives CASSSGDREETQYF.

In regard to this clonotype: A read error may be the cause here, since a much bigger clone is one base away. The chain combines TRBV6-9 with TRBJ1-6; a weak D match, TRBD1 (5 bases). This CDR3 spans 14 amino acids. Germline assignment: CDR1 MNHGY and CDR2 SVAAGI. CDR3 amino acids: CANSDRSGARPLHF. In nucleotides, the CDR3 is TGTGCCAACAGTGATAGATCCGGGGCCAGGCCCCTCCACTTT.

This clonotype occurred many times. The chain has TRBV5-1 and TRBJ2-6, with a weak D call TRBD1 (5 bases). This CDR3 has 17 residues. With 0 bases removed from V and 1 base from J, the gap between germline ends came to 11 bases. CDR1 is SGHRS, CDR2 YFSETQ, per germline. CDR3 in DNA: TGCGCCAGCAGCTTGGATCAGGGTTGGTCTGGGGCCAACGTCCTGACTTTC. Encoded protein: CASSLDQGWSGANVLTF.

This sequence joins TRBV7-9 and TRBJ1-1; D remains unclear. From germline, CDR1 is SEHNR and CDR2 FQNEAQ (reference sequence). V gave up 5 bases and J gave up 1 base, with 8 bases separating them. The CDR3 covers 13 residues. This chain's CDR3 is CASSASKNTEAFF. The CDR3 region has the DNA TGTGCCAGCAGCGCTTCGAAGAACACTGAAGCTTTCTTT.

V usage is TRBV5-4 and J usage is TRBJ1-6; 7 nucleotides match TRBD1. V was pared by 4 bases and J by 7 bases, with 8 bases of the junction left unmatched. The CDR3 is made up of 15 amino acids. Germline CDR1 SGHNT, CDR2 YYREEE (reference sequence). The CDR3 region has the DNA TGTGCCAGCAGCGAATCGGGACAGATCAATTCACCCCTCCACTTT. Amino acid sequence: CASSESGQINSPLHF. The entire variable domain, with the rest obtained from reference TRBV5-4 and TRBJ1-6, is as follows: ETGVTQSPTHLIKTRGQQVTLRCSSQSGHNTVSWYQQALGQGPQFIFQYYREEENGRGNFPPRFSGLQFPNYSSELNVNALELDDSALYLCASSESGQINSPLHFGNGTRLTVT.

A few counts support this clonotype. This chain links TRBV18 with TRBJ1-1, with D possibly TRBD1 on 5 matching bases. V lost 4 bases and J 3 bases, leaving 12 bases between the germline ends. The CDR3 is made up of 14 amino acids. Germline lookup yields CDR1 KGHSH and CDR2 LQKENI. The CDR3 nucleotides read TGTGCCAGCTCACTAGAGGAGGGGCACACTGAAGCTTTCTTT. Protein product: CASSLEEGHTEAFF.

In its sample, this clonotype was seen many times. The rearrangement uses TRBV5-8 and TRBJ2-5; unclear D gene. The CDR3 loop spans 14 amino acids. CDR1 and CDR2 from the germline V gene are SGHTS and YDEGEE. Trimming removed 2 bases from V and 2 bases from J, with 10 bases in between. CDR3 nucleotides: TGTGCCAGCAGCTTAGGGTTCAATCAAGAGACCCAGTACTTC. Its translation is CASSLGFNQETQYF.

At least ten counts were recorded for this clonotype. CDR3 region: CASSGGYGYTF. The CDR3 DNA reads as TGTGCCAGCAGTGGCGGTTATGGCTACACCTTC. The chain combines TRBV2 with TRBJ1-2; unclear D gene. V was cut by 4 bases and J by 5 bases, with 5 bases left in between. Germline V gives CDR1 SNHLY, CDR2 FYNNEI. CDR3 length equals 11 residues.

About this clonotype: The CDR3 does not end in the conserved phenylalanine or tryptophan, so this is likely a read error. The limits of the CDR3 on the DNA are not certain, so only TCRdb's listed CDR3 is given. The genes are TRBV7-2 and TRBJ1-4; the table names TRBD1, a call not compared with the DNA. The germline V gene has CDR1 SGHTA and CDR2 FQGNSA. The CDR3 has 9 residues if both end residues are counted. The CDR3 spells CAGSLAPDR.

The V call is TRBV29-1, the J call TRBJ2-7; the D gene is possibly TRBD2 (5 bases). CDR3 length equals 16 residues. CDR1 and CDR2 from the germline V gene are SQVTM and ANQGSEA. V was trimmed by 7 bases and J by 2 bases, leaving 24 bases between them. CDR3 loop: CSAIRLGGQRPYEQYF. The CDR3 DNA reads TGCAGCGCCATTCGTCTGGGCGGGCAGAGACCCTACGAGCAGTACTTC.

This chain links TRBV29-1 with TRBJ2-3; D tentatively reads TRBD1 or TRBD2 (6 bases each). Looked up from germline, CDR1 is SQVTM and CDR2 is ANQGSEA. There are 14 residues in the CDR3. V was trimmed by 3 bases and J by 5 bases, leaving 15 bases between them. The CDR3 region is CSVEFTGAQDTQYF. Here the CDR3 DNA reads TGCAGCGTTGAGTTTACGGGGGCTCAAGATACGCAGTATTTT.

This clonotype was recorded at least ten times. V is TRBV2 and J is TRBJ2-1; TRBD2 matches at 15 bases. With V trimmed by 7 bases and J by 7 bases, 5 bases remained unmatched. This CDR3 is built from 15 residues. CDR1 is SNHLY, CDR2 FYNNEI, per germline. The CDR3: CASIRTSGGGNEQFF. For the CDR3, the DNA is TGTGCCAGCATTAGGACTAGCGGGGGGGGAAATGAGCAGTTCTTC.

Ten or more counts support this clonotype. CDR3 amino acids: CASSLGGQGANEKLFF. In DNA form, the CDR3 reads TGTGCCAGCAGCTTGGGAGGACAGGGGGCTAATGAAAAACTGTTTTTT. The gene calls are TRBV5-4 and TRBJ1-4, with 10 bases that match TRBD1. The V gene's germline CDR1 is SGHNT and CDR2 YYREEE (reference sequence). The V and J ends lost 0 bases and 3 bases, in that order; junction bases with no gene match: 2. The CDR3 has 16 amino acids.